One and the same sample provided the 13 T cell receptor beta chains below, sequenced in a study of T cell responses to AZD1222 COVID-19 vaccine. The method was immunoSEQ multiplex PCR; TCRdb's version includes in-frame clones alone and lacks a portion of them. Of about 160,000 clones detected, approximately 92% appear once; the ten largest clones hold approximately 7.2%. This specimen was peripheral blood, taken on day 0 of AZD1222 vaccination. These receptors were taken from an adult in good health.

The gene calls are TRBV7-9 and TRBJ2-3; 7 bases fit TRBD2. The CDR3 is 17 amino acids. The V and J ends lost 2 bases and 0 bases, in that order; junction bases with no gene match: 8. Germline CDR1 reads SEHNR; CDR2 reads FQNEAQ (reference sequence). This chain's CDR3 is CASSLLAVNPSTDTQYF. The CDR3 region has the DNA TGTGCCAGCAGCTTACTAGCGGTTAACCCTAGCACAGATACGCAGTATTTT.

This clone appeared once. The chain carries TRBV3-1 (or the pseudogene TRBV3-2) and TRBJ1-4; possibly TRBD1 for D (5 bases). The ends were cut back, 4 bases at V and 4 bases at J, with 10 bases in the middle. Germline CDR1 reads LGHDT; CDR2 reads YNNKEL (reference sequence). This CDR3 has 14 residues. The CDR3 region is CASSLDSYNEKLFF. For the CDR3, the DNA is TGTGCCAGCAGCCTCGACAGTTATAATGAAAAACTGTTTTTT.

This CDR3 is CASSLSIYTEAFF. The CDR3, as DNA: TGTGCCAGCAGTTTAAGTATCTACACTGAAGCTTTCTTT. This chain connects TRBV27 to TRBJ1-1; no definite D call. The CDR3 is made up of 13 amino acids. Trimming took 2 bases from V and 3 from J, leaving 7 bases between them. The germline gives CDR1 MNHEY, CDR2 SMNVEV (reference sequence).

J is TRBJ2-5 and V is TRBV3-1 (or the pseudogene TRBV3-2), with TRBD2 matching 8 bases. CDR1 is LGHDT, CDR2 YNNKEL, per germline (reference sequence). Trimming took 10 bases from V and 3 from J; bases not matched to a gene: 13. The CDR3 is 15 residues long. CDR3 coding DNA: TGTGCCACCTACCGATTTCCGGGGGGGAAAGAGACCCAGTACTTC. Encoded protein: CATYRFPGGKETQYF.

CDR3 bases: TGTGCCAGCAGCTCTCCGGACAGGGAAGGCTCTTATAGCTCCTACGAGCAGTACGTC. Its protein is CASSSPDREGSYSSYEQYV. The rearrangement uses TRBV7-8 and TRBJ2-7; 8 nucleotides line up with TRBD1. This CDR3 region has 19 residues. The junction had 17 bases not matched to a gene; V was cut back by 4 bases and J by 0 bases. Germline V lookup: CDR1 SGHVS, CDR2 FQNEAQ.

The V call is TRBV5-1, the J call TRBJ1-1; a weak D match, TRBD1 (6 bases). Germline loops: CDR1 SGHRS, CDR2 YFSETQ. This CDR3 contains 14 residues. V lost 5 bases to trimming and J lost 3 bases, with 14 bases between them. Here the CDR3 reads CASSNIQGDTEAFF. CDR3 bases: TGCGCCAGCAGTAATATACAGGGTGACACTGAAGCTTTCTTT.

The V gene is TRBV6-4, the J gene TRBJ1-5, with D possibly being TRBD1 (5 bases). The CDR3 consists of 13 residues. The V gene lost 6 bases and the J gene lost 7 bases, with 13 bases spanning the gap. Germline V CDR1 and CDR2: MRHNA, SNTAGT. CDR3 sequence (DNA): TGTGCCAGCAGCCCCCTTTGGGGGCAGCCCCAGCATTTT. This gives the protein CASSPLWGQPQHF.

The CDR3 loop reads CASRGSGSYGYTF. The CDR3 nucleotides are TGTGCCAGCAGGGGGTCCGGGAGCTATGGCTACACCTTC. This chain uses TRBV7-9 with TRBJ1-2; no definite D call. V was shortened by 6 bases and J by 4 bases, with 12 bases between the two germline ends. CDR1 and CDR2 from the germline V gene are SEHNR and FQNEAQ (reference sequence). This CDR3 is 13 amino acids long.

Only a few counts were recorded for this clone. V is TRBV20-1 and J is TRBJ2-7, with no clear D. This CDR3 is built from 10 residues. Trimming removed 5 bases at V and 6 bases at J, with 8 bases between. In germline, CDR1 is DFQATT, CDR2 SNEGSKA (reference sequence). For the CDR3, the DNA is TGCAGTGCTGAATCCGGCGAGCAGTACGTC. As protein: CSAESGEQYV.

The rearrangement uses TRBV2 and TRBJ1-1; D not resolved. The CDR3 sequence is 11 residues long. Trimming removed 3 bases at V and 6 bases at J, with 5 bases between. Germline V gene sequence: CDR1 SNHLY, CDR2 FYNNEI. As DNA, the CDR3 is TGTGCCAGCAGTGATATCGCTGAAGCTTTCTTT. It codes for CASSDIAEAFF.

The chain links TRBV9 to TRBJ2-5; D is uncertain. Germline loops: CDR1 SGDLS, CDR2 YYNGEE. The V end lost 0 bases, the J end lost 2 bases, and 8 bases lay between the germline ends. This CDR3 has 14 amino acids. The CDR3 coding sequence is TGTGCCAGCAGCGTAGAGGGCAGTCAAGAGACCCAGTACTTC. It translates to CASSVEGSQETQYF.

The chain is built from TRBV7-9 and TRBJ2-5; the match to TRBD1 covers 11 bases. V lost 5 bases, J lost 2 bases, and 7 bases stayed unmatched. Germline V gene data show CDR1 as SEHNR and CDR2 as FQNEAQ (reference sequence). The CDR3 consists of 16 residues. CDR3: CASSRTGGLNQETQYF. As DNA, the CDR3 is TGTGCCAGCAGCCGGACAGGGGGCTTGAATCAAGAGACCCAGTACTTC. Full variable domain (missing parts from reference TRBV7-9 and TRBJ2-5): DTGVSQNPRHKITKRGQNVTFRCDPISEHNRLYWYRQTLGQGPEFLTYFQNEAQLEKSRLLSDRFSAERPKGSFSTLEIQRTEQGDSAMYLCASSRTGGLNQETQYFGPGTRLLVL.

The rearrangement joins TRBV5-1 to TRBJ2-7; the D gene could be TRBD1 or TRBD2 (5 bases each). Trimming stripped 0 bases from V and 1 base from J, with 8 bases between. The CDR3 has 14 amino acids. The germline V gene encodes CDR1 SGHRS and CDR2 YFSETQ. DNA for the CDR3: TGCGCCAGCAGCTTGGGGGACGGATCCTACGAGCAGTACGTC. Amino acids: CASSLGDGSYEQYV.